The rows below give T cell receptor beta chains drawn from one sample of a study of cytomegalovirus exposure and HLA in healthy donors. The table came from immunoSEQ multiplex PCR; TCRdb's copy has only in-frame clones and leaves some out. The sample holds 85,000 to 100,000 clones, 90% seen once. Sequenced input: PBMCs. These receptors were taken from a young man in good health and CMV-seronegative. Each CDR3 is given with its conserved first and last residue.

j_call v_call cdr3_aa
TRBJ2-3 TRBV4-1 CASSHSTSGRAGSPDTQYF
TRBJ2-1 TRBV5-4 CASSLAGSSYNEQFF
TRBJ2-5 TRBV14 CASSQAQGLVRQETQYF
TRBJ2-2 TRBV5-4 CASSPRLAGLAGELFF
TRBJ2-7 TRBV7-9 CASSLGQGHYYEQYF
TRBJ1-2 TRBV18 CASSPLPGQGYNGYTF
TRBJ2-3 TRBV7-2 CASSLARRAGGGTDTQYF
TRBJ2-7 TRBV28 CASTSDRSSYEQYF
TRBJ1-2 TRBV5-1 CASSLGDRDYGYTF
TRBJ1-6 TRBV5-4 CASSATDRGPYSPLHF
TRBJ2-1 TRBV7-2 CASGSGSQGWQFF
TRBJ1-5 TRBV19 CASSLQGTGVWRQHF
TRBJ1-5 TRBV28 CASRTQGGHRVTKALAQHF
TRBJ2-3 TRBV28 CASSWGHPDTQYF
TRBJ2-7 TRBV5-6 CASSFRGSGLKSYEQYF
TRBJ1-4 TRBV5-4 CASSLGGRNEKLFF
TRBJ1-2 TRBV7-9 CASSETGGTSNGYTF
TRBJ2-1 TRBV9 CASSGGVGEGRYNEQFF
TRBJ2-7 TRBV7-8 CASSFDRNSYEQYF
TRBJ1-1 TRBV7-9 CASSLGSTEAFF
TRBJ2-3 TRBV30 CAWSGDWGNTDTQYF
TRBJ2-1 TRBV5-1 CASSLGGLRGYNEQFF
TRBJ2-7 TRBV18 CASSSSGGASYEQYF
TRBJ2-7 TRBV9 CASSVGGSGQTYEQYF
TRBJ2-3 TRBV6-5 CASSDRGPDTQYF
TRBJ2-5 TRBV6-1 CASTSGLARGQYF
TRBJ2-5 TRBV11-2 CASSPPQGEGDQETQYF
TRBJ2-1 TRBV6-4 CASSELAGANNEQFF
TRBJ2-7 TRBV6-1 CASSEGQGAFYEQYF
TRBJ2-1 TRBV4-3 CASSQEGTGTAPYNEQFF
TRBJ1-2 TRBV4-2 CASSRRGQGNSYGYTF
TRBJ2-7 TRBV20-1 CSAADGEQYF
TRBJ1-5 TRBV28 CASMTGYSNQPQHF
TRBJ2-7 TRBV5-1 CASSLVVQQSSYEQYF
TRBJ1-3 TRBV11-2 CASSRTTATGGGTIYF
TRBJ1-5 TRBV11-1 CASSADSRNQPQHF
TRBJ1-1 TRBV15 CATSRQGANTEAFF
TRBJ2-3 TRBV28 CASSSERGSTDTQYF
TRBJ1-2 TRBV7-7 CASNATGRRGTF
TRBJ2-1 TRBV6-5 CASSSQYNEQFF
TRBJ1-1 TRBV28 CASSGQGAADAGAFF
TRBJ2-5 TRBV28 CASSTGQGASETQYF
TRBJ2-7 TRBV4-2 CASSQDPRGHEQYF
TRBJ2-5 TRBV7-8 CASSVRETQETQYF
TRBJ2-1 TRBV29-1 CSAASGLSSYNEQFF
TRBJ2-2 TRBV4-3 CASSQESGALNTGELFF
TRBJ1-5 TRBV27 CAIPDCNQPQHF
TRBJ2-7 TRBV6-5 CASSYGETYEQYF
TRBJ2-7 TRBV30 CAWRFPRGTGSYEQYF
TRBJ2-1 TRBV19 CASSIRGVFELADNEQFF
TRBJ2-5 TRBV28 CASTLAGSKETQYF
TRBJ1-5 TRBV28 CASSPGGTSNQPQHF
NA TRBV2 CASSAGQGAQDEQYF
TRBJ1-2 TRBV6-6 CASSPVSGSGYTF